This is a list of T cell receptor beta chains from one sample in a study of blood T cell repertoires in COVID-19. Sequenced by immunoSEQ multiplex PCR; TCRdb stores in-frame clones only, minus some. The data hold approximately 170,000 clones, with approximately 86% observed a single time. Sequencing was carried out using peripheral blood. The receptors stem from a woman aged 80 or older with COVID-19, enrolled during active disease. Both conserved end residues are part of each CDR3. The order of the fields is V gene, D gene, CDR3 length, clone size, J gene, CDR3 protein, CDR3 DNA. A D gene is named only where the DNA matches it firmly. Some rows mark clone size as missing; the rest say once, few, many or name a class of expanded clone.

>TRBV29-1|.|12|.|TRBJ1-3
CSVLISGNTIYF
TGCAGCGTTCTTATCTCTGGAAACACCATATATTTT
>TRBV7-2|TRBD2|15|few|TRBJ2-1
CASSLALAGNNEQFF
TGTGCCAGCAGCTTAGCTTTAGCGGGAAACAATGAGCAGTTCTTC
>TRBV3-1/TRBV3-2|.|14|.|TRBJ2-5
CASSHHGTGETQYF
TGTGCCAGCAGCCATCACGGGACTGGGGAGACCCAGTACTTC
>TRBV10-2|.|15|.|TRBJ1-2
CASSDSQRYYGGYTF
TGCGCCAGCAGTGATTCCCAGAGATACTATGGTGGCTACACCTTC
>TRBV9|.|13|.|TRBJ2-1
CASSVSMGSEQFF
TGTGCCAGCAGCGTCTCAATGGGCAGTGAGCAGTTCTTC
>TRBV15|.|14|.|TRBJ2-4
CATSRSQEAAIQYF
TGTGCCACCAGCAGGAGCCAGGAGGCAGCCATTCAGTACTTC
>TRBV5-1|.|15|.|TRBJ1-1
CASSLDGGRGTEAFF
TGCGCCAGCAGCTTGGACGGGGGGCGCGGAACTGAAGCTTTCTTT
>TRBV6-5|.|13|.|TRBJ2-7
CASRDPSVREQYF
TGTGCCAGCAGAGACCCTAGCGTCCGCGAGCAGTACTTC
>TRBV18|TRBD1|15|.|TRBJ1-4
CASSPWAGGEEKLFF
TGTGCCAGCTCACCGTGGGCAGGGGGTGAAGAAAAACTGTTTTTT
>TRBV4-2|TRBD2|18|.|TRBJ2-1
CASSQDPSGTSGPNEQFF
TGTGCCAGCAGCCAAGACCCCTCCGGGACTAGCGGGCCCAATGAGCAGTTCTTC
>TRBV11-1|.|15|.|TRBJ1-1
CASSATQGQYTEAFF
TGTGCCAGCAGCGCGACACAGGGCCAGTACACTGAAGCTTTCTTT
>TRBV9|.|15|.|TRBJ1-3
CASSPQTVPGNTIYF
TGTGCCAGCAGCCCCCAGACCGTTCCCGGGAACACCATATATTTT
>TRBV6-6|.|15|once|TRBJ1-5
CASSQGRQAGQPQHF
TGTGCCAGCAGCCAGGGGCGCCAGGCCGGACAGCCCCAGCATTTT
>TRBV12-3/TRBV12-4|.|11|.|TRBJ2-1
CASGEFDEQFF
TGTGCCAGTGGGGAGTTCGATGAGCAGTTCTTC
>TRBV5-5|.|13|.|TRBJ1-1
CASSNTGNSEAFF
TGTGCCAGCAGTAATACGGGGAATTCTGAAGCTTTCTTT
>TRBV28|TRBD1|14|few|TRBJ1-5
CASSFRGLYQPQHF
TGTGCCAGCAGTTTCAGGGGGCTCTATCAGCCCCAGCATTTT
>TRBV5-4|TRBD1|14|few|TRBJ2-7
CASSYGQGEYEQYF
TGTGCCAGCAGCTATGGACAGGGCGAGTACGAGCAGTACTTC
>TRBV4-2|TRBD1|14|few|TRBJ1-1
CASSQPGQLTEAFF
TGTGCCAGCAGCCAACCGGGACAGCTTACTGAAGCTTTCTTT
>TRBV15|.|14|.|TRBJ1-6
CATSRDLGNSPLHF
TGTGCCACCAGCAGAGATCTAGGAAATTCACCCCTCCACTTT
>TRBV7-8|TRBD2|14|.|TRBJ2-7
CASSLLAGEFEQYF
TGTGCCAGCAGCTTACTAGCGGGAGAATTCGAGCAGTACTTC
>TRBV20-1|.|11|.|TRBJ1-2
CTPTINYGYTF
TGCACCCCCACTATAAACTATGGCTACACCTTC
>TRBV18|.|18|.|TRBJ2-7
CASSPPGRGAPERNEQYF
TGTGCCAGCTCACCACCCGGCCGGGGGGCCCCCGAGCGAAACGAGCAGTACTTC
>TRBV3-1/TRBV3-2|TRBD2|14|.|TRBJ2-7
CASSRTSGSNEQYF
TGTGCCAGCAGCCGCACTAGCGGGAGTAACGAGCAGTACTTC
>TRBV7-7|.|13|.|TRBJ1-3
CASSLTAGNTIYF
TGTGCCAGCAGCTTAACAGCTGGAAACACCATATATTTT
>TRBV7-6|TRBD2|15|.|TRBJ2-1
CASSSSGRENNEQFF
TGTGCCAGCAGCTCTAGCGGGAGGGAAAACAATGAGCAGTTCTTC
>TRBV6-2/TRBV6-3|TRBD2|18|.|TRBJ2-7
CASSYSSPGLADHYEQYF
TGTGCCAGCAGTTACTCGAGTCCCGGACTAGCGGACCACTACGAGCAGTACTTC
>TRBV5-1|.|15|.|TRBJ1-2
CASSLGQGRNYGYTF
TGCGCCAGCAGCTTGGGTCAGGGAAGAAACTATGGCTACACCTTC
>TRBV7-3|TRBD1|14|.|TRBJ1-6
CASSRGQENSPLHF
TGTGCCAGCAGCCGGGGACAGGAGAATTCACCCCTCCACTTT
>TRBV7-2|.|15|.|TRBJ1-1
CASSLIDRLNTEAFF
TGTGCCAGCAGCTTGATTGACAGGTTGAACACTGAAGCTTTCTTT
>TRBV7-2|.|15|once|TRBJ2-1
CASSLFQASYNEQFF
TGTGCCAGCAGCTTATTCCAGGCCTCCTACAATGAGCAGTTCTTC
>TRBV6-5|.|13|.|TRBJ2-7
CASSPQAGNEQYF
TGTGCCAGCAGTCCCCAGGCGGGTAACGAGCAGTACTTC
>TRBV5-4|.|13|.|TRBJ1-1
CASSLLLGPEAFF
TGTGCCAGCAGCTTGTTGTTGGGGCCAGAAGCTTTCTTT
>TRBV7-2|.|14|.|TRBJ1-4
CASSLLGRDEKLFF
TGTGCCAGCAGCTTACTGGGGAGGGATGAAAAACTGTTTTTT
>TRBV7-2|TRBD1|16|.|TRBJ1-4
CASSPIRTGGNEKLFF
TGTGCCAGCAGCCCCATACGGACAGGGGGCAATGAAAAACTGTTTTTT
>TRBV7-9|TRBD1|14|.|TRBJ2-2
CASSRTGGTGELFF
TGTGCCAGCAGCCGGACAGGGGGCACCGGGGAGCTGTTTTTT
>TRBV4-2|TRBD2|16|.|TRBJ2-1
CASSLSAGDEFNEQFF
TGTGCCAGCAGCCTTTCGGCGGGAGACGAATTCAATGAGCAGTTCTTC
>TRBV6-2/TRBV6-3|.|11|.|TRBJ1-1
CASSYLTEAFF
TGTGCCAGCAGTTACTTAACTGAAGCTTTCTTT
>TRBV7-2|TRBD1|16|.|TRBJ1-1
CASSLVPDDRDTEAFF
TGTGCCAGCAGCTTAGTCCCTGACGACAGGGATACTGAAGCTTTCTTT
>TRBV7-3|.|12|.|TRBJ2-3
CASSLSTFTQYF
TGTGCCAGCAGCTTATCAACTTTTACGCAGTATTTT
>TRBV27|TRBD1|16|.|TRBJ1-4
CASSYKQTGSNEKLFF
TGTGCCAGCAGTTATAAACAGACAGGGTCTAATGAAAAACTGTTTTTT
>TRBV19|.|13|.|TRBJ2-4
CASSDPGENIQYF
TGTGCCAGTAGTGATCCAGGGGAAAACATTCAGTACTTC
>TRBV28|TRBD2|15|once|TRBJ2-7
CASSFSAGGNQVQYF
TGTGCCAGCAGTTTTTCAGCGGGAGGGAATCAGGTGCAGTACTTC
>TRBV5-1|TRBD1|14|.|TRBJ2-3
CASRDRGGTDTQYF
TGCGCCAGCAGGGACAGGGGGGGCACAGATACGCAGTATTTT
>TRBV7-3|.|15|.|TRBJ2-1
CASSLYTGMNNEQFF
TGTGCCAGCAGCTTATATACGGGAATGAACAATGAGCAGTTCTTC
>TRBV5-1|.|15|.|TRBJ2-2
CASSLVVSRGGELFF
TGCGCCAGCAGCTTGGTTGTGTCTCGGGGCGGGGAGCTGTTTTTT
>TRBV19|.|14|.|TRBJ2-7
CASSMRDSSYEQYF
TGTGCCAGTAGTATGCGGGATAGTTCCTACGAGCAGTACTTC
>TRBV27|TRBD1|17|.|TRBJ1-2
CASSLHGTGNPWDGYTF
TGTGCCAGCAGTTTGCACGGGACAGGGAACCCTTGGGATGGCTACACCTTC
>TRBV9|TRBD1|16|.|TRBJ1-1
CASSGSLGTGVDEAFF
TGTGCCAGCAGCGGGAGTCTCGGGACAGGGGTTGATGAAGCTTTCTTT
>TRBV14|.|13|.|TRBJ2-7
CASSQIRWSGQYF
TGTGCCAGCAGCCAAATTCGTTGGAGTGGGCAGTACTTC
>TRBV5-1|TRBD1|16|.|TRBJ2-1
CASSSGQAPSYNEQFF
TGCGCCAGCAGCTCGGGACAGGCCCCTTCCTACAATGAGCAGTTCTTC
>TRBV2|TRBD1|17|once|TRBJ1-5
CASRPSGTAYSNQPQHF
TGTGCCAGCAGGCCCTCCGGGACAGCGTATAGCAATCAGCCCCAGCATTTT
>TRBV24-1|TRBD2|15|.|TRBJ2-2
CATSDVGTRTGELFF
TGTGCCACCAGTGATGTAGGGACTAGAACCGGGGAGCTGTTTTTT
>TRBV7-9|.|12|few|TRBJ2-5
CASSSGAQTQYF
TGTGCCAGCAGCTCAGGGGCACAGACCCAGTACTTC
>TRBV4-3|TRBD2|13|.|TRBJ2-3
CASSQGGGGSQYF
TGCGCCAGCAGCCAGGGTGGGGGAGGGTCGCAGTATTTT
>TRBV9|.|14|.|TRBJ1-1
CASSVEMGGTEAFF
TGTGCCAGCAGCGTAGAAATGGGGGGGACTGAAGCTTTCTTT
>TRBV10-3|TRBD1|15|.|TRBJ2-2
CAIRVGQGATGELFF
TGTGCCATCCGGGTCGGGCAGGGGGCCACCGGGGAGCTGTTTTTT